The next 10 T cell receptor beta chains were all read from a single sample in a study of blood T cell repertoires in COVID-19. Sequencing used immunoSEQ multiplex PCR; TCRdb keeps in-frame clones, though not all of them. This sample yields about 430,000 clones, of which around nine tenths are seen a single time; 0.75% to 0.85% belongs to the top ten. The sample taken for sequencing was peripheral blood. The receptors shown here come from a man between 18 and 35 years old with COVID-19, enrolled during active disease.

This sequence joins TRBV5-4 and TRBJ2-1, with D uncertain. The V gene's germline CDR1 is SGHNT and CDR2 YYREEE (reference sequence). The CDR3 spans 12 residues. V gave up 0 bases and J gave up 7 bases, with 5 bases separating them. The DNA for the CDR3 is TGTGCCAGCAGCTTGGTTGCGAATGAGCAGTTCTTC. Translation: CASSLVANEQFF.

There are a few counts of this clone. The chain combines TRBV7-3 with TRBJ2-1; the D gene is possibly TRBD2 (6 bases). CDR1 SGHTA and CDR2 FQGTGA come from the germline V gene. Deletions cut 2 bases from V and 2 bases from J, with 7 bases between. The length of the CDR3 is 14 residues. For the CDR3, the DNA is TGTGCCAGCAGCTTACGGGGGACCTACAATGAGCAGTTCTTC. Translation: CASSLRGTYNEQFF.

This clone has only one observation. V is TRBV5-1 and J is TRBJ2-1; 9 bases line up with TRBD1. Germline V gives CDR1 SGHRS, CDR2 YFSETQ. The junction had 5 bases not matched to a gene; V was cut back by 1 base and J by 9 bases. The CDR3 sequence is 14 residues long. CDR3 DNA: TGCGCCAGCAGCTTGACAGGGGGCGCGGGTGAGCAGTTCTTC. Translation gives CASSLTGGAGEQFF. The full variable domain, with the rest looked up from reference TRBV5-1 and TRBJ2-1, is KAGVTQTPRYLIKTRGQQVTLSCSPISGHRSVSWYQQTPGQGLQFLFEYFSETQRNKGNFPGRFSGRQFSNSRSEMNVSTLELGDSALYLCASSLTGGAGEQFFGPGTRLTVL.

This clone was counted only a few times. This chain joins TRBV5-4 and TRBJ2-7; 10 bases map to TRBD2. The V segment lost 1 base and the J segment 4 bases; nucleotides outside the gene matches: 2. There are 14 residues in the CDR3. The germline V gene has CDR1 SGHNT and CDR2 YYREEE (reference sequence). CDR3 protein: CASSLTSGVYEQYF. Here the CDR3 DNA reads TGTGCCAGCAGCTTGACTAGCGGGGTATACGAGCAGTACTTC.

This chain uses TRBV6-2 or TRBV6-3 with TRBJ2-5, with 14 positions matching TRBD2. This CDR3 spans 17 amino acids. Trimming at V came to 1 base and at J to 5 bases, leaving 6 bases not matched to a gene. Looked up from germline, CDR1 is MNHEY and CDR2 is SVGEGT. As DNA, the CDR3 is TGTGCCAGCAGTTACTGGGGGACTAGCGGGAGAGGTGAGACCCAGTACTTC. The encoded protein is CASSYWGTSGRGETQYF.

The chain is built from TRBV7-9 and TRBJ2-5; D remains unclear. The V gene lost 1 base and the J gene lost 0 bases, with 6 bases spanning the gap. The CDR3 is made up of 14 amino acids. CDR1 and CDR2 from the germline V gene are SEHNR and FQNEAQ (reference sequence). CDR3 in amino acids: CASSLEIDQETQYF. The DNA of the CDR3 is TGTGCCAGCAGCTTAGAAATCGACCAAGAGACCCAGTACTTC.

The V and J genes are TRBV25-1 and TRBJ2-2; 9 bases line up with TRBD1. Germline V CDR1 and CDR2: MGHDK, SYGVNS. The CDR3 sequence is 15 residues long. Trimming took 8 bases from V and 4 from J; bases not matched to a gene: 8. As DNA, the CDR3 is TGTGCCAGCCGAAGGACAGGGGCCCGCACCGGGGAGCTGTTTTTT. Amino acid sequence: CASRRTGARTGELFF.

The chain has TRBV11-1 and TRBJ2-3, with 11 bases fitting TRBD2. This CDR3 comprises 16 residues. CDR1 and CDR2 (germline): SGHAT, FQDESV (reference sequence). Losses at the gene ends were 3 bases for V and 3 bases for J; bases not matched to a gene: 5. The CDR3, as DNA: TGTGCCAGCAGCTTTTCTAGCGGGAGGTGGACAGATACGCAGTATTTT. Amino acid sequence: CASSFSSGRWTDTQYF.

This chain uses TRBV3-1 (or the pseudogene TRBV3-2) with TRBJ1-2; D not certain. This CDR3 has 13 residues. Trimming took off 5 bases at V and 1 base at J, with 8 bases between the two ends. The germline CDR1 and CDR2 sequences are LGHDT and YNNKEL (reference sequence). CDR3 DNA: TGTGCCAGCAGCTTTACAAGTAACTATGGCTACACCTTC. The encoded protein is CASSFTSNYGYTF.

V and J are TRBV2 and TRBJ2-1; TRBD2 matches at 9 bases. Germline V gene sequence: CDR1 SNHLY, CDR2 FYNNEI. With 6 bases clipped from V and 15 bases from J, the junction kept 15 bases outside the gene matches. This CDR3 is 14 amino acids long. The CDR3 DNA sequence: TGTGCCAGCAGCCGAGAGGGACTAGCTAACCCGCCGTTCTTC. Translating it yields CASSREGLANPPFF.